The 15 T cell receptor beta chains below all came from one sample that was sequenced in a study of T cell responses to AZD1222 COVID-19 vaccine. TCRdb's table, derived via immunoSEQ multiplex PCR, lists solely in-frame clones and lacks some. Of about 130,000 clones in the sample, roughly 89% were seen once. The sample was peripheral blood, taken 28 days after the second AZD1222 dose. These receptors came from an adult who received the AZD1222 COVID-19 vaccine.

V is TRBV5-1 and J is TRBJ1-2, with 9 bases lining up with TRBD1. The germline V gene has CDR1 SGHRS and CDR2 YFSETQ. This CDR3 has 15 residues. V shed 0 bases and J 5 bases; nucleotides not matched to a gene: 5. CDR3 coding DNA: TGCGCCAGCAGCTTGGATGACAGGGGGTTTTATGGCTACACCTTC. It specifies CASSLDDRGFYGYTF.

This clone was recorded only once. This sequence joins TRBV5-1 and TRBJ2-1; 8 nucleotides match TRBD2. With V trimmed by 0 bases and J by 7 bases, 9 bases remained unmatched. The CDR3 loop spans 16 amino acids. Germline CDR1 is SGHRS and CDR2 is YFSETQ. In nucleotides, the CDR3 is TGCGCCAGCAGCTTGGTTTTTGCGGGGGGAGAAAATGAGCAGTTCTTC. Amino acids: CASSLVFAGGENEQFF. The variable domain in full, completed from reference TRBV5-1 and TRBJ2-1, reads KAGVTQTPRYLIKTRGQQVTLSCSPISGHRSVSWYQQTPGQGLQFLFEYFSETQRNKGNFPGRFSGRQFSNSRSEMNVSTLELGDSALYLCASSLVFAGGENEQFFGPGTRLTVL.

The chain links TRBV7-3 to TRBJ1-6; D unresolved. V was clipped by 2 bases and J by 4 bases, with 15 bases between them. Germline V gives CDR1 SGHTA, CDR2 FQGTGA. The CDR3 is 17 residues long. DNA for the CDR3: TGTGCCAGCAGCTTAGGCCCCGCCGGAGGGTATAATTCACCCCTCCACTTT. This translates into CASSLGPAGGYNSPLHF. The full variable domain, in which reference TRBV7-3 and TRBJ1-6 provide the parts outside the CDR3, is GAGVSQTPSNKVTEKGKYVELRCDPISGHTALYWYRQSLGQGPEFLIYFQGTGAADDSGLPNDRFFAVRPEGSVSTLKIQRTERGDSAVYLCASSLGPAGGYNSPLHFGNGTRLTVT.

The chain uses TRBV28 and TRBJ2-1; D ambiguous. The CDR3 sequence is 11 residues long. Germline-derived CDR1 and CDR2 are MDHEN and SYDVKM. V shed 6 bases and J shed 7 bases, with 7 bases lying between them. CDR3 bases: TGTGCCAGCAGGGCATATAATGAGCAGTTCTTC. Translated: CASRAYNEQFF.

This chain links TRBV19 with TRBJ2-1; D perhaps matches TRBD1 (5 bases). The CDR3 runs 13 residues. Trimming cost V 7 bases and J 6 bases, with 13 bases left between them. CDR1 and CDR2 from the germline V gene are LNHDA and SQIVND (reference sequence). The chain's CDR3 is CASTVDNTNEQFF. The CDR3, as DNA: TGTGCCAGTACTGTGGACAATACCAATGAGCAGTTCTTC.

V usage is TRBV11-2 and J usage is TRBJ2-2; no firm D call. Trimming removed 4 bases at V and 6 bases at J, with 15 bases between. The CDR3 has 15 residues. The germline V gene encodes CDR1 SGHAT and CDR2 FQNNGV. CDR3 in DNA: TGTGCCAGCAGCTCCCTTGTGGGTCTCGCCGGGGAGCTGTTTTTT. Protein: CASSSLVGLAGELFF.

To note about this clone: Other DNA sequences in this specimen translate into the identical CDR3. The rearrangement joins TRBV7-2 to TRBJ1-4, with D possibly being TRBD1 (5 bases). Trimming took off 3 bases at V and 4 bases at J, with 9 bases between the two ends. The CDR3 runs 14 residues. Germline V lookup: CDR1 SGHTA, CDR2 FQGNSA. The CDR3 is CASSFGGLNEKLFF. CDR3 in DNA: TGTGCCAGCAGCTTTGGGGGACTTAATGAAAAACTGTTTTTT.

The sample holds one count of this clone. The rearrangement links TRBV10-3 to TRBJ1-1, with D hard to call. The V end was cut by 4 bases, the J end by 0 bases, with 15 bases between. This CDR3 spans 16 amino acids. Germline V gene sequence: CDR1 ENHRY, CDR2 SYGVKD. This CDR3 is CAISGTDSRLNTEAFF. The CDR3, as DNA: TGTGCCATCAGTGGGACGGACTCTAGATTGAACACTGAAGCTTTCTTT.

This chain connects TRBV7-2 to TRBJ2-3; 7 positions match TRBD2. CDR3 length: 17 amino acids. J gave up 4 bases and V 4 bases, and 14 bases lay outside the gene matches. Germline loops: CDR1 SGHTA, CDR2 FQGNSA. The CDR3 sequence: CASSSIGDYSSADTQYF. The CDR3 DNA sequence: TGTGCCAGCAGCTCTATAGGGGACTACTCTTCGGCAGATACGCAGTATTTT.

J is TRBJ2-5 and V is TRBV11-3; 7 nucleotides match TRBD2. CDR1 and CDR2 from the germline V gene are SGHNT and YENEEA. After removal of 1 base from V and 2 bases from J, the junction contained 4 bases not matched to a gene. The CDR3 contains 15 residues. CDR3 coding DNA: TGTGCCAGCAGCTTAGGGGGGAGGGTTCAAGAGACCCAGTACTTC. This sequence encodes CASSLGGRVQETQYF.

The chain uses TRBV6-5 and TRBJ1-2, with 7 bases matching TRBD1. V shed 6 bases, J shed 8 bases, and the junction held 6 bases outside the gene matches. Germline-derived CDR1 and CDR2 are MNHEY and SVGAGI. There are 12 residues in the CDR3. The CDR3: CASRMDRFGYTF. The CDR3 DNA sequence: TGTGCCAGCAGGATGGACAGGTTCGGCTACACCTTC.

This clone was seen only a few times. The V gene is TRBV28, the J gene TRBJ2-7; D is unresolved. Germline CDR1 is MDHEN and CDR2 is SYDVKM. The V and J ends lost 8 bases and 1 base respectively, with 6 bases between them. The CDR3 is made up of 11 amino acids. CDR3 in DNA: TGTGCCAGCGCCATTTCCTACGAGCAGTACTTC. It codes for CASAISYEQYF.

The chain has TRBV4-1 and TRBJ1-3; the D is unclear. Trimming pared 0 bases from V and 5 bases from J, leaving 11 bases between. CDR1 MGHRA and CDR2 YSYEKL come from the germline V gene. The CDR3 spans 15 residues. The CDR3 DNA is TGCGCCAGCAGCCAAGATTCGCGGGGTAGAAACACCATATATTTT. Encoded protein: CASSQDSRGRNTIYF.

The chain uses TRBV18 and TRBJ2-3; 7 bases agree with TRBD2. Germline CDR1 KGHSH, CDR2 LQKENI. J was trimmed by 3 bases and V by 2 bases; bases with no gene match: 2. This CDR3 is 14 amino acids long. In DNA form, the CDR3 reads TGTGCCAGCTCACCAGGGCGGGGGACAGATACGCAGTATTTT. This gives the protein CASSPGRGTDTQYF.

This clone was observed a single time. This chain links TRBV2 with TRBJ2-3, with 9 bases aligning to TRBD1. Unmatched junction bases numbered 6, after V lost 6 bases and J lost 2 bases. Germline V gene sequence: CDR1 SNHLY, CDR2 FYNNEI. The CDR3 totals 15 residues. CDR3 DNA sequence: TGTGCCAGCAGAGCCTGGGACAGGGTCACAGATACGCAGTATTTT. This gives the protein CASRAWDRVTDTQYF. Filled out from reference TRBV2 and TRBJ2-3, the complete variable domain reads EPEVTQTPSHQVTQMGQEVILRCVPISNHLYFYWYRQILGQKVEFLVSFYNNEISEKSEIFDDQFSVERPDGSNFTLKIRSTKLEDSAMYFCASRAWDRVTDTQYFGPGTRLTVL.